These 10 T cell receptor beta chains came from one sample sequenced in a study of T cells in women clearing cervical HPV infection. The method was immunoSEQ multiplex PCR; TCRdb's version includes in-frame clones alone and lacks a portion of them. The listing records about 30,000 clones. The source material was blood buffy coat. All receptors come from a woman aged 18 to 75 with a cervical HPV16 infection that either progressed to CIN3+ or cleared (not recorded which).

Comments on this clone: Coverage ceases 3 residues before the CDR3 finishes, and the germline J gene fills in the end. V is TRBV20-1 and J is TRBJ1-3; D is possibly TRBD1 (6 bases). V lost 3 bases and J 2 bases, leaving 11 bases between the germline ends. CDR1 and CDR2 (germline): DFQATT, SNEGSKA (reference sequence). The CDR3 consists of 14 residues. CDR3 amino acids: CSARGEGAGNTIYF. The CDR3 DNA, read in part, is TGCAGTGCTAGGGGGGAGGGGGCTGGAAACACC.

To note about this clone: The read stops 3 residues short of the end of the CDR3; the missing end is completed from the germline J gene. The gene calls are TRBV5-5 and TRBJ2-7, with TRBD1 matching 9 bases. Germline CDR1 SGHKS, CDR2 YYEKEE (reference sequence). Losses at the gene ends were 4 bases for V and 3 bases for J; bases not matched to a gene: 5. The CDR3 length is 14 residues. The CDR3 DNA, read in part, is TGTGCCAGCAGCCTGGGACAGGGCAGCTACGAG. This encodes CASSLGQGSYE. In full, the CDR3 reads CASSLGQGSYEQYF.

The sequenced part of the CDR3 DNA is TGTGCCTGGATCCTAGTGGAGACG. It codes for CAWILVET. The whole CDR3 protein is CAWILVETQYF. V gene TRBV30 combines with J gene TRBJ2-3; the D is unclear. Coverage ceases 3 residues before the CDR3 finishes, and the germline J gene fills in the end. CDR1 and CDR2 from the germline V gene are GTSNPN and SVGIG (reference sequence). The CDR3 is 11 residues long.

The part of the CDR3 DNA that was read is TGCGCCACCCTCCTCCCAGGGGTAAATCAGCCC. Residues: CATLLPGVNQP. From start to end, the CDR3 is CATLLPGVNQPQHF. This chain connects TRBV5-1 to TRBJ1-5, with a weak D call TRBD1 (6 bases). The sequence runs out 3 residues before the end of the CDR3; the remainder is reconstructed from the germline J gene. Trimming took off 9 bases at V and 4 bases at J, with 17 bases between the two ends. There are 14 residues in the CDR3. CDR1 and CDR2 (germline): SGHRS, YFSETQ. The full variable domain, its missing parts supplied by reference TRBV5-1 and TRBJ1-5, is KAGVTQTPRYLIKTRGQQVTLSCSPISGHRSVSWYQQTPGQGLQFLFEYFSETQRNKGNFPGRFSGRQFSNSRSEMNVSTLELGDSALYLCATLLPGVNQPQHFGDGTRLSIL.

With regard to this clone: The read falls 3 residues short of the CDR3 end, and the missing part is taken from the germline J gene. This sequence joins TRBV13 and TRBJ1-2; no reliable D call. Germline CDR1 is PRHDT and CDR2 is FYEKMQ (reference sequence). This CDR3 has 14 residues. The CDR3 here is CASIQRSSYNDYTF. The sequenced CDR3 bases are TGTGCCAGCATACAGCGGAGCTCCTACAATGAC.

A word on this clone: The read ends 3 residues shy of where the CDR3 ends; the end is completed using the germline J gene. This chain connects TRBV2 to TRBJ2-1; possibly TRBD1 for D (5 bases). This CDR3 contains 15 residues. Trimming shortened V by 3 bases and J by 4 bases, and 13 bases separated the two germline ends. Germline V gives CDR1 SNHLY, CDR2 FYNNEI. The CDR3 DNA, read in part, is TGTGCCAGCAGTGAGCCCAGGGTGGGGTACAATGAG. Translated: CASSEPRVGYNE. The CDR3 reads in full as CASSEPRVGYNEQFF.

CDR3 bases read: TGTGCCAGCAGCTTGGCGGCAGGGGTCGCTGGC. It specifies CASSLAAGVAG. The entire CDR3 reads CASSLAAGVAGYTF. The gene calls are TRBV5-6 and TRBJ1-2; perhaps TRBD1 as D (6 bases). The sequenced fragment ends 3 residues before the CDR3 boundary, so the rest is inferred from the germline J gene. Per germline, CDR1 SGHDT and CDR2 YYEEEE. V was shortened by 0 bases and J by 7 bases, with 13 bases between the two germline ends. This CDR3 has 14 residues.

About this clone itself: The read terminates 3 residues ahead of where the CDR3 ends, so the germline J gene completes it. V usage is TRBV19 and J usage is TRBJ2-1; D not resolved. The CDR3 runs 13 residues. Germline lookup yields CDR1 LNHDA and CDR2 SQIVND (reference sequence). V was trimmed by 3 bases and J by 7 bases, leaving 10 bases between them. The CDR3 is CASSIRARNEQFF. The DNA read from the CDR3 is TGTGCCAGTAGTATCCGAGCTCGTAATGAG.

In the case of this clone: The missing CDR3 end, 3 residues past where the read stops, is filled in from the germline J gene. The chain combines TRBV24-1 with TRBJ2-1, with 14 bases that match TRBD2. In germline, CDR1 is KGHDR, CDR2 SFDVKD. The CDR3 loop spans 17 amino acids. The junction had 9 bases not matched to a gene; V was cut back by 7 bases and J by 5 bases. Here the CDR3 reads CATSGTSGSVGNNEQFF. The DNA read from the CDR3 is TGTGCCACCAGCGGGACTAGCGGGAGTGTGGGAAACAATGAG.

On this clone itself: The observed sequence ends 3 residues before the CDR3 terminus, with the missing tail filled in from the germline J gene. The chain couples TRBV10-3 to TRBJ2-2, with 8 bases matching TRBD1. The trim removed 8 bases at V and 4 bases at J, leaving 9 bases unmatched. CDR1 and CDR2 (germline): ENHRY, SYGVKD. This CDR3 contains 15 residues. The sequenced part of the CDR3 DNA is TGTGCCATCCGGCCCGGACAGGGTGGCACCGGGGAG. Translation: CAIRPGQGGTGE. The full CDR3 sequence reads CAIRPGQGGTGELFF.